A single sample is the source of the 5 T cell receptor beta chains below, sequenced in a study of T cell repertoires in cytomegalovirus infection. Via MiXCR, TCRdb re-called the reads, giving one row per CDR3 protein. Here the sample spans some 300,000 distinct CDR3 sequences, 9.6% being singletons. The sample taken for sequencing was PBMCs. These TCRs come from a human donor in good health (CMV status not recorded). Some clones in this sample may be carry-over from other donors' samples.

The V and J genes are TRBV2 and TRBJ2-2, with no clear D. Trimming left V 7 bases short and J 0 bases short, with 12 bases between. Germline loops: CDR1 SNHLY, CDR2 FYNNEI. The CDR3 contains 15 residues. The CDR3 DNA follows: TGTGCCAGCAAGGGCACAGCGTCGAACACCGGGGAGCTGTTTTTT. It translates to CASKGTASNTGELFF.

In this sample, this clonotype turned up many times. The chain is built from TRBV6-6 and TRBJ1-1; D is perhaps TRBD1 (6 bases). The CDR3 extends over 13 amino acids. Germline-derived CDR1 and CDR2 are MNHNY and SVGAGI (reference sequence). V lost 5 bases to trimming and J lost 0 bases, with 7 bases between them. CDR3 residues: CASSRGMNTEAFF. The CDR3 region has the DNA TGTGCCAGCAGTAGGGGGATGAACACTGAAGCTTTCTTT.

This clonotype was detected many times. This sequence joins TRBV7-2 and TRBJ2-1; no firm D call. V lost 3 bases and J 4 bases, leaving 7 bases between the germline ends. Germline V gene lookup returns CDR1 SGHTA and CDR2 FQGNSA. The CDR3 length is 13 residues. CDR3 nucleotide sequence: TGTGCCAGCAGCTTGAACCATTACAATGAGCAGTTCTTC. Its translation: CASSLNHYNEQFF.

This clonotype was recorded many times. The CDR3 here is CASSLPRTSTDTQYF. DNA for the CDR3: TGTGCCAGCAGTTTGCCGCGGACCAGTACAGATACGCAGTATTTT. The genes are TRBV28 and TRBJ2-3; unclear D gene. Per the germline V gene, CDR1 is MDHEN and CDR2 is SYDVKM. The length of the CDR3 is 15 residues. Trimming removed 3 bases at V and 3 bases at J, with 13 bases between. Using reference TRBV28 and TRBJ2-3 for the parts outside the CDR3, the full variable domain is DVKVTQSSRYLVKRTGEKVFLECVQDMDHENMFWYRQDPGLGLRLIYFSYDVKMKEKGDIPEGYSVSREKKERFSLILESASTNQTSMYLCASSLPRTSTDTQYFGPGTRLTVL.

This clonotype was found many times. In DNA form, the CDR3 reads TGTGCCAGCAGGTTCAACCGGGACAGGGTAGTCGGGGAGCTGTTTTTT. Translating gives CASRFNRDRVVGELFF. The rearrangement links TRBV7-2 to TRBJ2-2; 9 bases match TRBD1. V lost 6 bases, J lost 7 bases, and 12 bases stayed unmatched. This CDR3 contains 16 residues. In germline, CDR1 is SGHTA, CDR2 FQGNSA.